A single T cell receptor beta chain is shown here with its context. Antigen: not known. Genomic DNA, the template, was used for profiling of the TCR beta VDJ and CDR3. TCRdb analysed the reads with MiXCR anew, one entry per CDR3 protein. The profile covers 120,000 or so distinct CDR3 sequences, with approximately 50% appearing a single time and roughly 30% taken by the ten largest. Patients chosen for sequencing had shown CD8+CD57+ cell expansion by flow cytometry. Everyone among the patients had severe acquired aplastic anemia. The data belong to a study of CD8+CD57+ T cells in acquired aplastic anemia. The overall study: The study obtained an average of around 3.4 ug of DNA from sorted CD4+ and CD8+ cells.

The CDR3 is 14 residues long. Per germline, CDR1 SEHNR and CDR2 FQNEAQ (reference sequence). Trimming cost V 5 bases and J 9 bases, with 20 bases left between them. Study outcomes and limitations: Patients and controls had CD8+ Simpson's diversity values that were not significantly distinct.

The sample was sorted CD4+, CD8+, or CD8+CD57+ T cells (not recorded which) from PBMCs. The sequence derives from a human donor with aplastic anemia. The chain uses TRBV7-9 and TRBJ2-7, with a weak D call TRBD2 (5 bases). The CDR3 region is CASSPGLNDYVQYF. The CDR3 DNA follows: TGTGCCAGCAGCCCCGGACTGAACGATTATGTGCAGTACTTC.